Listed here is a single TCR beta chain. From its re-call of the 5' RACE reads, TCRdb lists each CDR3 protein once, without DNA. Across roughly 420,000 distinct CDR3 sequences, the top ten clones capture less than 7.5% of the sample. CDR3 length equals 14 residues. Germline values: CDR1 DFQATT, CDR2 SNEGSKA (reference sequence). The data derive from a study of T cells expressing NK-cell markers. Sequences were obtained from blood T cells: a sorted CD56 or NKG2C T cell subset, CD4+ or CD8+ T cells, or bulk PBMC T cells (not recorded which). This TCR derives from a woman between 18 and 70 years old in good health. V and J are TRBV20-1 and TRBJ2-7; as DNA is missing, the TRBD2 call by TCRdb cannot be tested. The CDR3: CSAVPSGRGYEQYF.